This is a list of T cell receptor beta chains from one sample in a study of blood T cell repertoires in COVID-19. Sequenced by immunoSEQ multiplex PCR; TCRdb stores in-frame clones only, minus some. The repertoire holds about 81,000 clones, with about 89% as singletons. Sequenced input: peripheral blood. Source of these receptors: a man in his 70s with active or convalescent COVID-19. CDR3s include the opening cysteine and the closing phenylalanine or tryptophan. The order of the fields is CDR3 protein, CDR3 DNA, J gene, D gene, V gene, clone size. D genes are given only for firm matches. Not all rows give a size; the values are once, few, many and, for expanded clones, a class.

CDR3: CASSFAGFTEAFF
DNA: TGTGCCAGCAGTTTTGCCGGTTTCACTGAAGCTTTCTTT
J: TRBJ1-1
D: -
V: TRBV12-3/TRBV12-4
size: -

CDR3: CASSFHRGSSGEKLFF
DNA: TGTGCCAGCAGTTTTCACAGGGGGTCTTCCGGTGAAAAACTGTTTTTT
J: TRBJ1-4
D: TRBD1
V: TRBV28
size: -

CDR3: CASSLVDRDREAFF
DNA: TGTGCCAGCAGCTTAGTAGATAGGGACAGGGAAGCTTTCTTT
J: TRBJ1-1
D: TRBD1
V: TRBV7-9
size: -

CDR3: CASSLGQGNNYGYTF
DNA: TGCGCCAGCAGCTTGGGACAGGGTAATAACTATGGCTACACCTTC
J: TRBJ1-2
D: TRBD1
V: TRBV5-1
size: few

CDR3: CASSLGGLRAGENEQFF
DNA: TGCGCCAGCAGCTTGGGGGGACTGCGGGCGGGGGAGAATGAGCAGTTCTTC
J: TRBJ2-1
D: TRBD2
V: TRBV5-1
size: once

CDR3: CASSFAIAGGNNEQFF
DNA: TGCGCCAGCAGCTTCGCTATAGCGGGGGGGAACAATGAGCAGTTCTTC
J: TRBJ2-1
D: TRBD2
V: TRBV5-1
size: -

CDR3: CSASNSGGNYGYTF
DNA: TGCAGTGCTAGTAATTCAGGGGGCAACTATGGCTACACCTTC
J: TRBJ1-2
D: TRBD1
V: TRBV20-1
size: -

CDR3: CASSRQGADYEQYF
DNA: TGTGCCAGCAGTAGACAGGGGGCAGACTACGAGCAGTACTTC
J: TRBJ2-7
D: TRBD1
V: TRBV3-1/TRBV3-2
size: -

CDR3: CASSHGQVVSYNEQFF
DNA: TGCGCCAGCAGCCATGGACAGGTCGTCTCCTACAATGAGCAGTTCTTC
J: TRBJ2-1
D: TRBD1
V: TRBV4-1
size: -

CDR3: CASSLGDRGQETQYF
DNA: TGTGCCAGCAGCCTAGGGGACAGGGGACAAGAGACCCAGTACTTC
J: TRBJ2-5
D: TRBD1
V: TRBV11-3
size: -

CDR3: CASSYRVAGVDTQYF
DNA: TGTGCCAGCAGTTACAGGGTAGCGGGGGTGGATACGCAGTATTTT
J: TRBJ2-3
D: TRBD2
V: TRBV6-5
size: -

CDR3: CASSLVGRGYNSPLHF
DNA: TGTGCCAGCAGCTTAGTAGGCAGGGGTTATAATTCACCCCTCCACTTT
J: TRBJ1-6
D: -
V: TRBV7-9
size: -

CDR3: CASGPPGGGYNEQFF
DNA: TGCGCCAGCGGCCCCCCCGGGGGGGGGTACAATGAGCAGTTCTTC
J: TRBJ2-1
D: TRBD2
V: TRBV10-1
size: -

CDR3: CASSLNFRRDTEAFF
DNA: TGTGCCAGCAGCCTCAATTTTAGACGGGACACTGAAGCTTTCTTT
J: TRBJ1-1
D: -
V: TRBV3-1/TRBV3-2
size: -

CDR3: CASTRTGSNEKLFF
DNA: TGTGCCAGCACCAGGACAGGGAGTAATGAAAAACTGTTTTTT
J: TRBJ1-4
D: TRBD1
V: TRBV2
size: -

CDR3: CASSIGQGPNEKLFF
DNA: TGCGCCAGCTCCATAGGGCAGGGGCCTAATGAAAAACTGTTTTTT
J: TRBJ1-4
D: -
V: TRBV5-1
size: -

CDR3: CASSYSPGQNQPQHF
DNA: TGTGCCAGCAGTTACTCGCCAGGGCAAAATCAGCCCCAGCATTTT
J: TRBJ1-5
D: -
V: TRBV6-2/TRBV6-3
size: -

CDR3: CASSSGQTMNTEAFF
DNA: TGCGCCAGCAGCTCTGGACAGACCATGAACACTGAAGCTTTCTTT
J: TRBJ1-1
D: -
V: TRBV5-1
size: -

CDR3: CSGGTGRPQETQYF
DNA: TGCAGCGGCGGGACAGGGAGACCCCAAGAGACCCAGTACTTC
J: TRBJ2-5
D: TRBD1
V: TRBV29-1
size: -

CDR3: CASSPTGGMQPQHF
DNA: TGTGCCAGCAGCCCTACAGGGGGCATGCAGCCCCAGCATTTT
J: TRBJ1-5
D: TRBD1
V: TRBV6-2/TRBV6-3
size: -

CDR3: CATSGLRGSQETQYF
DNA: TGTGCCACCAGCGGCTTGCGGGGGAGCCAAGAGACCCAGTACTTC
J: TRBJ2-5
D: TRBD2
V: TRBV15
size: -

CDR3: CASSQEIPGQGSSGANVLTF
DNA: TGTGCCAGCAGCCAAGAGATACCGGGACAGGGGAGCTCTGGGGCCAACGTCCTGACTTTC
J: TRBJ2-6
D: TRBD1
V: TRBV4-2
size: few

CDR3: CASSRGAGDETQYF
DNA: TGTGCCAGTAGTAGGGGAGCGGGAGACGAGACCCAGTACTTC
J: TRBJ2-5
D: TRBD2
V: TRBV19
size: -

CDR3: CASSLVSGEYNEQFF
DNA: TGTGCCAGCAGCTTAGTCAGCGGAGAATACAATGAGCAGTTCTTC
J: TRBJ2-1
D: -
V: TRBV13
size: -

CDR3: CATSERTGTGELFF
DNA: TGTGCCACCAGTGAACGCACAGGGACCGGGGAGCTGTTTTTT
J: TRBJ2-2
D: -
V: TRBV24-1
size: few

CDR3: CASNPKGTGGYEQYF
DNA: TGTGCCAGCAACCCAAAGGGGACAGGGGGCTACGAGCAGTACTTC
J: TRBJ2-7
D: TRBD1
V: TRBV5-6
size: -

CDR3: CASSYKEVVGVSPLHF
DNA: TGTGCCAGCAGTTACAAGGAAGTGGTAGGGGTCTCACCCCTCCACTTT
J: TRBJ1-6
D: -
V: TRBV6-2/TRBV6-3
size: -

CDR3: CASINNRGGTEQFF
DNA: TGTGCCAGCATCAATAACAGGGGCGGGACTGAGCAGTTCTTC
J: TRBJ2-1
D: -
V: TRBV7-9
size: -

CDR3: CASTLGQGTEKLFF
DNA: TGTGCCAGCACCCTGGGACAGGGGACGGAAAAACTGTTTTTT
J: TRBJ1-4
D: TRBD1
V: TRBV6-5
size: -

CDR3: CASTGEGSHQETQYF
DNA: TGTGCCAGCACCGGCGAAGGGAGTCATCAAGAGACCCAGTACTTC
J: TRBJ2-5
D: -
V: TRBV5-4
size: -

CDR3: CASSAGTGRSYEQYF
DNA: TGTGCCAGCAGCGCGGGGACAGGGCGCTCCTACGAGCAGTACTTC
J: TRBJ2-7
D: TRBD1
V: TRBV9
size: -

CDR3: CSASGAGPTNEKLFF
DNA: TGCAGTGCTAGTGGGGCGGGTCCAACTAATGAAAAACTGTTTTTT
J: TRBJ1-4
D: -
V: TRBV20-1
size: -

CDR3: CASSAKGVANTGELFF
DNA: TGCGCCAGCAGCGCGAAGGGGGTCGCGAACACCGGGGAGCTGTTTTTT
J: TRBJ2-2
D: -
V: TRBV5-1
size: -

CDR3: CASSSTRRGGSYEQYF
DNA: TGTGCCAGCAGCTCCACCCGACGGGGGGGGAGCTACGAGCAGTACTTC
J: TRBJ2-7
D: TRBD2
V: TRBV5-6
size: -

CDR3: CASSGPPTGGFSESLHF
DNA: TGTGCCAGCAGCGGCCCCCCGACAGGGGGCTTCTCGGAATCCCTCCACTTT
J: TRBJ1-6
D: TRBD1
V: TRBV28
size: -

CDR3: CASSQDGLSGWTGNTEAFF
DNA: TGCGCCAGCAGCCAAGATGGGCTCTCTGGATGGACAGGGAACACTGAAGCTTTCTTT
J: TRBJ1-1
D: TRBD1
V: TRBV4-1
size: -

CDR3: CASTTVSAEKLFF
DNA: TGTGCCAGCACTACAGTGAGTGCGGAAAAACTGTTTTTT
J: TRBJ1-4
D: -
V: TRBV2
size: -

CDR3: CASSRSRDTQYF
DNA: TGTGCCAGCTCTCGAAGTAGAGATACGCAGTATTTT
J: TRBJ2-3
D: -
V: TRBV6-5
size: few

CDR3: CASSLVPTSGGATDTQYF
DNA: TGCGCCAGCAGCTTGGTCCCCACTAGCGGGGGGGCGACAGATACGCAGTATTTT
J: TRBJ2-3
D: TRBD2
V: TRBV5-1
size: once

CDR3: CASSPGLEGGKVFF
DNA: TGTGCCAGCAGCCCGGGACTAGAAGGGGGAAAGGTGTTTTTT
J: TRBJ2-2
D: TRBD2
V: TRBV7-3
size: -

CDR3: CASSRDRVGSGANVLTF
DNA: TGTGCCAGCAGTCGGGACAGGGTAGGCTCTGGGGCCAACGTCCTGACTTTC
J: TRBJ2-6
D: TRBD1
V: TRBV6-2/TRBV6-3
size: -

CDR3: CASSQDWGANTGELFF
DNA: TGTGCCAGCAGCCAAGATTGGGGGGCGAACACCGGGGAGCTGTTTTTT
J: TRBJ2-2
D: -
V: TRBV4-2
size: few

CDR3: CASSLIGENTEAFF
DNA: TGTGCCAGCAGCTTGATCGGGGAGAACACTGAAGCTTTCTTT
J: TRBJ1-1
D: -
V: TRBV5-4
size: -

CDR3: CASSFGTVHSYEQYF
DNA: TGTGCCAGCAGCTTCGGGACAGTGCACTCCTACGAGCAGTACTTC
J: TRBJ2-7
D: TRBD1
V: TRBV5-4
size: -

CDR3: CASSSGLAGGSYNEQFF
DNA: TGCGCCAGCAGCTCCGGACTAGCGGGGGGCTCCTACAATGAGCAGTTCTTC
J: TRBJ2-1
D: TRBD2
V: TRBV5-1
size: -

CDR3: CASSEQGTDQPQHF
DNA: TGTGCCAGCAGTGAACAGGGGACCGATCAGCCCCAGCATTTT
J: TRBJ1-5
D: -
V: TRBV2
size: -

CDR3: CASSPDRDRVSGNTIYF
DNA: TGTGCCAGCAGTCCCGACAGGGACCGCGTCTCTGGAAACACCATATATTTT
J: TRBJ1-3
D: TRBD1
V: TRBV6-6
size: -

CDR3: CASRQRAGWVSNQPQHF
DNA: TGTGCCAGCAGACAACGGGCAGGGTGGGTTAGCAATCAGCCCCAGCATTTT
J: TRBJ1-5
D: -
V: TRBV28
size: -

CDR3: CASRRQGMTEAFF
DNA: TGTGCCAGCAGAAGACAGGGAATGACTGAAGCTTTCTTT
J: TRBJ1-1
D: TRBD1
V: TRBV2
size: -

CDR3: CASSPGQVTYEQYF
DNA: TGTGCCAGCAGTCCTGGACAGGTAACCTACGAGCAGTACTTC
J: TRBJ2-7
D: -
V: TRBV21-1
size: -

CDR3: CAIRPTGTGNTIYF
DNA: TGTGCCATCAGACCGACAGGGACTGGAAACACCATATATTTT
J: TRBJ1-3
D: TRBD1
V: TRBV10-3
size: -

CDR3: CASSAEAGYTEAFF
DNA: TGTGCCAGCAGCGCGGAAGCGGGGTACACTGAAGCTTTCTTT
J: TRBJ1-1
D: -
V: TRBV7-2
size: few

CDR3: CASSLEQGTTQETQYF
DNA: TGTGCCAGCAGCTTGGAGCAGGGGACCACTCAAGAGACCCAGTACTTC
J: TRBJ2-5
D: -
V: TRBV11-2
size: -

CDR3: CASSFGLAGGNEQFF
DNA: TGTGCCAGCAGCTTTGGACTAGCGGGGGGAAATGAGCAGTTCTTC
J: TRBJ2-1
D: TRBD2
V: TRBV5-6
size: -

CDR3: CASKQQNTEAFF
DNA: TGTGCCTCTAAACAGCAGAACACTGAAGCTTTCTTT
J: TRBJ1-1
D: -
V: TRBV19
size: -